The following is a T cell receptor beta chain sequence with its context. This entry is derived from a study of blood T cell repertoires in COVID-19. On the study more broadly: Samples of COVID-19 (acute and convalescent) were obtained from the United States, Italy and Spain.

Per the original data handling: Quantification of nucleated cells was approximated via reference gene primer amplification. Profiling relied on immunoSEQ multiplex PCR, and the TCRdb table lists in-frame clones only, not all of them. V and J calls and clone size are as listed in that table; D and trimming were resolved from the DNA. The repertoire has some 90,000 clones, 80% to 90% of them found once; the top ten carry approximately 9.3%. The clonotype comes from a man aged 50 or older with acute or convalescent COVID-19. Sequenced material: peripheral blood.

The CDR3 loop is CASSIPGQGKEVDGYTF. The CDR3 region has the DNA TGTGCCAGCAGCATACCGGGACAGGGGAAGGAAGTTGATGGCTACACCTTC. V is TRBV5-6 and J is TRBJ1-2; TRBD1 aligns across 10 bases. The junction had 15 bases not matched to a gene; V was cut back by 4 bases and J by 6 bases. The CDR3 has 17 residues. CDR1 SGHDT and CDR2 YYEEEE come from the germline V gene.